Following are 19 T cell receptor beta chains from one sample sequenced in a study of T cell clonality in common variable immunodeficiency. Data came from immunoSEQ multiplex PCR; TCRdb stores just in-frame clones and leaves some out. The data show about 35,000 clones, with none appearing a single time. Sequenced input: peripheral blood mononuclear cells. The receptors originated from a person aged 18 to 75 in good health.

Ten or more counts support this clone. The CDR3 is CAISENSGANVLFF. CDR3 bases read: TGTGCCATCAGTGAAAACTCTGGGGCCAACGTA. The chain combines TRBV10-3 with TRBJ1-4; D possibly corresponds to TRBD1 (5 bases). The sequenced fragment ends 3 residues before the CDR3 boundary, so the rest is inferred from the germline J gene. CDR1 is ENHRY, CDR2 SYGVKD, per germline. This CDR3 comprises 14 residues.

This clone was picked up many times. The read terminates 3 residues before the CDR3 end, so the remaining end is supplied by the germline J gene. The V and J genes are TRBV30 and TRBJ2-5, with 11 bases fitting TRBD2. Germline values: CDR1 GTSNPN, CDR2 SVGIG (reference sequence). This CDR3 contains 14 residues. The junction had 4 bases not matched to a gene; V was cut back by 2 bases and J by 5 bases. CDR3 DNA, as far as it was read: TGTGCCTGGAGTCCGGGACTAGCGGTGGAGACC. Its protein is CAWSPGLAVET. The full-length CDR3 reads as CAWSPGLAVETQYF.

In this sample, this clone turned up many times. The DNA ends 3 residues before the CDR3 does, and the rest of the CDR3 is filled in from the germline J gene. The rearrangement joins TRBV19 to TRBJ2-7; the match to TRBD2 covers 14 bases. This CDR3 comprises 15 residues. V gave up 5 bases and J gave up 3 bases; unmatched junction bases: 3. CDR1 is LNHDA and CDR2 is SQIVND in the germline V gene (reference sequence). CDR3 DNA (partial): TGTGCCAGTAGTCCTGGACTAGCGGGAGGCTACGAG. This encodes CASSPGLAGGYE. The whole CDR3 sequence is CASSPGLAGGYEQYF. Complete variable domain (other parts from reference TRBV19 and TRBJ2-7): DGGITQSPKYLFRKEGQNVTLSCEQNLNHDAMYWYRQDPGQGLRLIYYSQIVNDFQKGDIAEGYSVSREKKESFPLTVTSAQKNPTAFYLCASSPGLAGGYEQYFGPGTRLTVT.

This clone was observed many times. The CDR3 end is not reached by the read, which stops 3 residues before it; the germline J gene fills it in. The chain recombines TRBV10-3 with TRBJ1-3, with D unclear. The CDR3 contains 14 residues. Germline CDR1 ENHRY, CDR2 SYGVKD. Trimming removed 8 bases from V and 0 bases from J, with 11 bases in between. CDR3 DNA (partial): TGTGCCATCCGTGCCAGATACTCTGGAAACACC. Translated: CAIRARYSGNT. The entire CDR3 sequence reads CAIRARYSGNTIYF.

This clone is judged medium-sized (0.01 to 0.1%). Read coverage stops 3 residues before the CDR3 terminus; the germline J gene supplies the remainder. The rearrangement joins TRBV19 to TRBJ2-3, with D possibly being TRBD2 (6 bases). CDR1 and CDR2 from the germline V gene are LNHDA and SQIVND (reference sequence). Trimming pared 3 bases from V and 0 bases from J, leaving 13 bases between. This CDR3 comprises 16 residues. The sequenced part of the CDR3 DNA is TGTGCCAGTAGTATGCCCCCAGGGACTAGCACAGATACG. Translation: CASSMPPGTSTDT. The whole CDR3 reads CASSMPPGTSTDTQYF.

This clone has ten or more counts. The read terminates 3 residues before the CDR3 end, so the remaining end is supplied by the germline J gene. The chain combines TRBV4-1 with TRBJ2-7; 8 bases match TRBD1. The CDR3 loop spans 17 amino acids. V was clipped by 4 bases and J by 5 bases; unmatched bases: 16. Germline V lookup: CDR1 MGHRA, CDR2 YSYEKL. CDR3 residues: CASSLRPLPDRAHEQYF. The part of the CDR3 DNA that was read is TGCGCCAGCAGCCTCAGGCCCCTCCCGGACAGGGCCCACGAG.

This clone was seen many times. With the read ending 3 residues before the CDR3 end, the germline J gene is used to fill in that end. The V call is TRBV10-1, the J call TRBJ1-5; unclear D gene. Trimming shortened V by 7 bases and J by 7 bases, and 11 bases separated the two germline ends. Germline loops: CDR1 WNHNN, CDR2 SYGVQD (reference sequence). This CDR3 spans 12 amino acids. The DNA read from the CDR3 is TGCGCCAGCAATCAGGAGTACCAGCCC. As protein: CASNQEYQP. The CDR3 in full is CASNQEYQPQHF.

At least ten counts were recorded for this clone. Read coverage stops 3 residues before the CDR3 terminus; the germline J gene supplies the remainder. The V gene is TRBV7-9, the J gene TRBJ1-1; TRBD1 agrees at 7 bases. Germline CDR1 is SEHNR and CDR2 is FQNEAQ (reference sequence). Trimming removed 4 bases from V and 6 bases from J; junction bases left unmatched: 5. The CDR3 totals 13 residues. The CDR3 DNA, read in part, is TGTGCCAGCAGCTCCCTAACAGGGGCTGAA. Protein: CASSSLTGAE. The whole CDR3 sequence reads CASSSLTGAEAFF.

This clone was detected many times. The sequenced fragment ends 3 residues before the CDR3 boundary, so the rest is inferred from the germline J gene. This chain connects TRBV7-8 to TRBJ2-1; 11 bases are shared with TRBD2. Germline loops: CDR1 SGHVS, CDR2 FQNEAQ. V was clipped by 0 bases and J by 2 bases; unmatched bases: 3. The CDR3 is 17 amino acids. Here the CDR3 reads CASSLARGLAAYNEQFF. The sequenced part of the CDR3 DNA is TGTGCCAGCAGCTTAGCGAGGGGACTAGCGGCCTACAATGAG.

This clone appeared many times. This chain's CDR3 is CASSIASGTVRGTQYF. The CDR3 bases that were read are TGTGCCAGTAGTATAGCTTCCGGGACAGTCAGGGGGACC. The V gene is TRBV19, the J gene TRBJ2-5, with TRBD1 identical over 7 bases. The observed sequence ends 3 residues before the CDR3 terminus, with the missing tail filled in from the germline J gene. The CDR3 is 16 residues long. The germline CDR1 and CDR2 sequences are LNHDA and SQIVND (reference sequence). V lost 1 base to trimming and J lost 7 bases; unmatched junction nucleotides: 12.

This clone was detected many times. Partial CDR3 DNA: TGCAGTGCTAGAGGGACTAGAGACAATGAG. Protein sequence: CSARGTRDNE. The full-length CDR3 reads as CSARGTRDNEQFF. V gene TRBV20-1 combines with J gene TRBJ2-1; 7 positions match TRBD2. The read ends 3 residues early relative to the CDR3; the germline J gene fills the gap. The CDR3 sequence is 13 residues long. Germline V gives CDR1 DFQATT, CDR2 SNEGSKA (reference sequence). The V gene end was trimmed by 1 base and the J gene end by 5 bases; junction bases not matched to a gene: 2.

This clone was counted ten times or more. Read data end 3 residues before the CDR3 end; the end is taken from the germline J gene. The chain is built from TRBV6-1 and TRBJ2-3; D ambiguous. Germline assignment: CDR1 MNHNS and CDR2 SASEGT. V lost 5 bases to trimming and J lost 7 bases, with 10 bases between them. The CDR3 runs 12 residues. The CDR3 bases that were read are TGTGCCAGCAGTAAAGACTTGAATACG. Protein: CASSKDLNT. From start to end, the CDR3 is CASSKDLNTQYF.

This clone was observed many times. The CDR3 end falls 3 residues outside the read, so it is completed with the germline J gene. The chain has TRBV2 and TRBJ2-5, with 9 bases identical to TRBD2. V dropped 7 bases and J dropped 4; count of bases not matched to a gene: 4. This CDR3 is 13 amino acids long. Germline CDR1 SNHLY, CDR2 FYNNEI. CDR3 bases read: TGTGCCAGCACCCAACTAGCGGGAGAGACC. It encodes CASTQLAGET. The complete CDR3 protein is CASTQLAGETQYF.

This clone was counted at least ten times. The read terminates 3 residues ahead of where the CDR3 ends, so the germline J gene completes it. The chain employs TRBV19 and TRBJ1-2; 7 nucleotides match TRBD1. V gave up 7 bases and J gave up 0 bases; unmatched junction bases: 8. The CDR3 consists of 15 residues. Germline V gene data show CDR1 as LNHDA and CDR2 as SQIVND (reference sequence). The CDR3 spells CASKARDSPNYGYTF. The CDR3 bases that were read are TGTGCCAGTAAGGCCCGGGACAGTCCTAACTATGGC. Drawing the rest from reference TRBV19 and TRBJ1-2, the complete variable domain is DGGITQSPKYLFRKEGQNVTLSCEQNLNHDAMYWYRQDPGQGLRLIYYSQIVNDFQKGDIAEGYSVSREKKESFPLTVTSAQKNPTAFYLCASKARDSPNYGYTFGSGTRLTVV.

This clone was observed at least ten times. CDR3 residues: CAINPDTAYEQYF. Partial CDR3 DNA: TGTGCCATCAACCCTGACACCGCCTACGAG. V is TRBV10-3 and J is TRBJ2-7; unclear D gene. The CDR3 end is not reached by the read, which stops 3 residues before it; the germline J gene fills it in. Germline assignment: CDR1 ENHRY and CDR2 SYGVKD. V lost 7 bases and J 2 bases, leaving 12 bases between the germline ends. The CDR3 runs to 13 residues.

This clone was detected many times. The read terminates 3 residues before the CDR3 end, so the remaining end is supplied by the germline J gene. The chain links TRBV6-4 to TRBJ1-1; D is ambiguous. The CDR3 consists of 13 residues. From germline, CDR1 is MRHNA and CDR2 SNTAGT. V gave up 4 bases and J gave up 0 bases, with 6 bases separating them. Incomplete CDR3 DNA: TGTGCCAGCAGTGCCGCGATGAACACTGAA. Amino acid sequence: CASSAAMNTE. The CDR3 in its entirety is CASSAAMNTEAFF.

This clone was picked up many times. The CDR3 end lies 3 residues beyond the end of the read and is filled in from the germline J gene. The chain combines TRBV30 with TRBJ2-7; perhaps TRBD1 as D (6 bases). Germline loops: CDR1 GTSNPN, CDR2 SVGIG (reference sequence). V shed 2 bases and J shed 4 bases, with 15 bases lying between them. CDR3 length: 14 residues. The CDR3 loop reads CAWSRQGPPYEQYF. The covered CDR3 bases are TGTGCCTGGAGTCGGCAGGGGCCCCCTTACGAG.

There are many counts of this clone. The missing CDR3 end, 3 residues past where the read stops, is filled in from the germline J gene. V and J are TRBV12-3 or TRBV12-4 and TRBJ2-1; 15 positions agree with TRBD2. Trimming removed 5 bases from V and 6 bases from J; junction bases left unmatched: 11. The CDR3 length is 18 residues. CDR3 in amino acids: CASSHALGTSGRSNEQFF. The covered CDR3 bases are TGTGCCAGCAGTCATGCTCTTGGGACTAGCGGGAGGAGCAATGAG.

This clone was observed many times. The CDR3 end falls 3 residues outside the read, so it is completed with the germline J gene. The chain combines TRBV5-1 with TRBJ2-1; TRBD2 agrees at 7 bases. Trimming took 6 bases from V and 0 from J; bases not matched to a gene: 9. This CDR3 spans 16 amino acids. Per germline, CDR1 SGHRS and CDR2 YFSETQ. The sequenced CDR3 bases are TGCGCCAGCAACATCCGAGCGGGACCCTCCTACAATGAG. Translating gives CASNIRAGPSYNE. The CDR3 reads in full as CASNIRAGPSYNEQFF.